The clone carrying this T cell receptor (beta chain) was seen at least ten times. Antigen specificity is unknown. Found in a library prepared for alpha chains, this beta chain is an off-target read, and its abundance has little meaning. Trimming pared 6 bases from V and 5 bases from J, leaving 10 bases between. The germline gives CDR1 ENHRY, CDR2 SYGVKD. The CDR3 is 12 amino acids. The data were obtained in a study of spatial heterogeneity in lung cancer. Study-wide findings and caveats: Counts that tracked tumor mutation counts were those of expanded intratumoral alpha and beta TCRs.

The presence of a unique molecular identifier marked each TCR cDNA molecule. MiXCR, run by TCRdb on the 5' RACE reads, gives a single entry per CDR3 protein. The sample carries about 13,000 distinct CDR3 sequences, approximately 4.6% recorded once. Time point defined: sample taken at primary tumor resection. There were 72 donors, all of them untreated patients with early-stage non-small cell lung cancer. V usage is TRBV10-3 and J usage is TRBJ2-5; D possibly corresponds to TRBD1 (5 bases). This material consisted of lung tumor tissue, taken at surgery. This TCR derives from a male donor with early-stage non-small cell lung cancer. CDR3 coding DNA: TGTGCCATCAGCCAGGGTGCTGAGACCCAGTACTTC. This gives the protein CAISQGAETQYF.